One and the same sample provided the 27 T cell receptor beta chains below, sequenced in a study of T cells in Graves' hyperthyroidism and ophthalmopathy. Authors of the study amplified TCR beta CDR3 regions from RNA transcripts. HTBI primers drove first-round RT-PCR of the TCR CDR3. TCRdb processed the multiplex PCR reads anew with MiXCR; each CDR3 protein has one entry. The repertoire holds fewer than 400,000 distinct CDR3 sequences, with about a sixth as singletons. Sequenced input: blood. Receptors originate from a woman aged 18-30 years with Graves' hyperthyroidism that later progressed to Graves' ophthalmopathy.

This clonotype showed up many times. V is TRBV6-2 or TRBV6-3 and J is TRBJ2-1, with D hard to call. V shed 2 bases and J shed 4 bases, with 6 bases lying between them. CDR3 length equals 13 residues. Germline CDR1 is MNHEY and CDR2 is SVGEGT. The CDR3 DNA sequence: TGTGCCAGCAGTTACAGGTCGTACAATGAGCAGTTCTTC. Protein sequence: CASSYRSYNEQFF.

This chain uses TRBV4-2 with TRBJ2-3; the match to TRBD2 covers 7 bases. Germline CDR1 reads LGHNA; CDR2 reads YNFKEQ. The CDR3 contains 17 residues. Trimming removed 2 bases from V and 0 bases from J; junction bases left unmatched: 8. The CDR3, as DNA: TGTGCCAGCAGCCAATCTGCGGGGGATCTAAGCACAGATACGCAGTATTTT. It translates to CASSQSAGDLSTDTQYF.

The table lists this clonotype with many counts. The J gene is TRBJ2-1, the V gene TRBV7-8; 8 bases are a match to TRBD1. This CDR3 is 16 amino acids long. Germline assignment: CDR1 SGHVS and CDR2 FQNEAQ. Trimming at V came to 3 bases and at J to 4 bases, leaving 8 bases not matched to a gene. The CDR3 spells CASSFSTGGNYNEQFF. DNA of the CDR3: TGTGCCAGCAGCTTTTCCACAGGGGGAAATTACAATGAGCAGTTCTTC.

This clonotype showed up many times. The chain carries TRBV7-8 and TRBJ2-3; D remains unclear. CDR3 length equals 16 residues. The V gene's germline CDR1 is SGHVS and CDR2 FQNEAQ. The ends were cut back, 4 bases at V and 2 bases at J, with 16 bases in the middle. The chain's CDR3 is CASSSHNGGLTDTQYF. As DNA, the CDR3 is TGTGCCAGCAGCTCCCATAACGGCGGTCTCACAGATACGCAGTATTTT.

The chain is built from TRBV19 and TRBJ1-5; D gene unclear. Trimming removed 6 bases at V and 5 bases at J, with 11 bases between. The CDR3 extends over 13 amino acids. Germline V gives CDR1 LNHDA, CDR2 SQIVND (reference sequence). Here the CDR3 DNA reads TGTGCCAGTAGCCCCAGCCTCTATCAGCCCCAGCATTTT. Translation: CASSPSLYQPQHF.

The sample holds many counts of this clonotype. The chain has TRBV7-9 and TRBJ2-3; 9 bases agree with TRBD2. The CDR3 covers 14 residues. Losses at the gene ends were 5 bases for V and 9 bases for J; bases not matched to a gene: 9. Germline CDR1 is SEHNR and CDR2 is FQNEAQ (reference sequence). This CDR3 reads CASSRPGLARTQYF. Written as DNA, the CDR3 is TGTGCCAGCAGCCGCCCGGGACTAGCAAGGACGCAGTATTTT.

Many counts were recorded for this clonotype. In DNA, the CDR3 is TGCAGTGCTAGTCTTTCTGGGGCCAATGAGCAGTTCTTC. It is translated as CSASLSGANEQFF. V and J are TRBV20-1 and TRBJ2-1; maybe TRBD1 (5 bases). This CDR3 is built from 13 residues. V lost 3 bases, J lost 6 bases, and 12 bases lay in between. Germline CDR1 reads DFQATT; CDR2 reads SNEGSKA (reference sequence).

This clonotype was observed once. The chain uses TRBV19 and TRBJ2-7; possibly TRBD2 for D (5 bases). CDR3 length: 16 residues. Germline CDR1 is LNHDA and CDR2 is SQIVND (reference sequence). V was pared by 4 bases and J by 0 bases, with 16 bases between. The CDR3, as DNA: TGTGCCAGTAGTAGGCGTCGAGCGGAGAACTCCTACGAGCAGTACTTC. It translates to CASSRRRAENSYEQYF.

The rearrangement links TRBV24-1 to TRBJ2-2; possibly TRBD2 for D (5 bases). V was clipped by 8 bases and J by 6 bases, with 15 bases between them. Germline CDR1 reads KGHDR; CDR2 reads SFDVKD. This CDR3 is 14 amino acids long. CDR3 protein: CATTAGVGAGELFF. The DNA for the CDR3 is TGTGCCACCACCGCGGGCGTGGGCGCCGGGGAGCTGTTTTTT.

In nucleotides, the CDR3 is TGTGCCAGCAGTTACTCTATGGTGGAAACCGGGGAGCTGTTTTTT. Translated, it gives CASSYSMVETGELFF. This sequence joins TRBV6-2 or TRBV6-3 and TRBJ2-2, with unresolved D. Trimming pared 0 bases from V and 5 bases from J, leaving 10 bases between. This CDR3 has 15 amino acids. The germline CDR1 and CDR2 sequences are MNHEY and SVGEGT.

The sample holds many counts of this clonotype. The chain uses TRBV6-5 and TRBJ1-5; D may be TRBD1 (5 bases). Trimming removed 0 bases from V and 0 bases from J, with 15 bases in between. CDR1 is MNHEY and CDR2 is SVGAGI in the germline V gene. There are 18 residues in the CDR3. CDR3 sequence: CASSYSGRGRYSNQPQHF. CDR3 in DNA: TGTGCCAGCAGTTACTCGGGCCGGGGCCGATATAGCAATCAGCCCCAGCATTTT.

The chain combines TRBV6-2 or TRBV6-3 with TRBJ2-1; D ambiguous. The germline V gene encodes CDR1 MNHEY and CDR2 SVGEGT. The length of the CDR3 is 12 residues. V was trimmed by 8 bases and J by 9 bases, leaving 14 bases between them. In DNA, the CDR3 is TGTGCCAGCGGGAAACTCTTGGGTGAGCAGTTCTTC. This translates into CASGKLLGEQFF.

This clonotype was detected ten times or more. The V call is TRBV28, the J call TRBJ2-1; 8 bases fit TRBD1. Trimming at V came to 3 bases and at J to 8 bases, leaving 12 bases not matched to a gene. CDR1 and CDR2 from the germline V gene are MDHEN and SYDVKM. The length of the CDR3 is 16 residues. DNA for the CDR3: TGTGCCAGCAGTTTTCCCGGACAGGGAATATGGGATGAGCAGTTCTTC. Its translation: CASSFPGQGIWDEQFF. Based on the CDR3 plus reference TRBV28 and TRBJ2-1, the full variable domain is DVKVTQSSRYLVKRTGEKVFLECVQDMDHENMFWYRQDPGLGLRLIYFSYDVKMKEKGDIPEGYSVSREKKERFSLILESASTNQTSMYLCASSFPGQGIWDEQFFGPGTRLTVL.

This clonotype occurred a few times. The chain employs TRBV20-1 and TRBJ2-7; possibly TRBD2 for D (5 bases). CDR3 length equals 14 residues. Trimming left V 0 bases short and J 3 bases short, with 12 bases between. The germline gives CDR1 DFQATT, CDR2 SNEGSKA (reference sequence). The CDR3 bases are TGCAGTGCTAGAGATTTGCACGGGAACTACGAGCAGTACTTC. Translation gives CSARDLHGNYEQYF.

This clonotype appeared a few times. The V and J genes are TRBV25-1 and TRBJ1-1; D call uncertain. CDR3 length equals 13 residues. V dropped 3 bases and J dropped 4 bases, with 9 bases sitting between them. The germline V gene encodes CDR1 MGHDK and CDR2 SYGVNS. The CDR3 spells CASSEGWGTEAFF. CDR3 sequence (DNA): TGTGCCAGCAGTGAGGGCTGGGGCACTGAAGCTTTCTTT.

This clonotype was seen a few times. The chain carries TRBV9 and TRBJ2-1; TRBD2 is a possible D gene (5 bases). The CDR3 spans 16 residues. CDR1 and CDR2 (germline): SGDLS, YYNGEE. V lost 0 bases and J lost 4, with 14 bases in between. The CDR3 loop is CASSVGGPRTYNEQFF. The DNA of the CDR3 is TGTGCCAGCAGCGTAGGCGGGCCCCGAACTTACAATGAGCAGTTCTTC.

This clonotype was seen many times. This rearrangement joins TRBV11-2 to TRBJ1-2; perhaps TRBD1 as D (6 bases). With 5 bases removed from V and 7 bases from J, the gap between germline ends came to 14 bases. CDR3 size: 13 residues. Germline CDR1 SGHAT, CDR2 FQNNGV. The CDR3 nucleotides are TGTGCCAGCAGCCCCGAGGGGGTTTTTGGCTACACCTTC. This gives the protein CASSPEGVFGYTF.

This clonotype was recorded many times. The CDR3 coding sequence is TGCAGCGTTGTTGGGACTGAGTCGAACACCGGGGAGCTGTTTTTT. Translating gives CSVVGTESNTGELFF. The chain combines TRBV29-1 with TRBJ2-2; possible D gene TRBD2, 6 bases. This CDR3 has 15 residues. Germline V gives CDR1 SQVTM, CDR2 ANQGSEA. The V gene lost 4 bases and the J gene lost 0 bases, with 12 bases spanning the gap.

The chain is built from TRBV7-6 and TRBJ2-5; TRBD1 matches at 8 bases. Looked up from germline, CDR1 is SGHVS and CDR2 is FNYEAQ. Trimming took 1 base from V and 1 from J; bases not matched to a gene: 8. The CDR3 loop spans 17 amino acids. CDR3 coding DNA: TGTGCCAGCAGCTTAGAACTGACCGGGACAGGCCAAGAGACCCAGTACTTC. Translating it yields CASSLELTGTGQETQYF.

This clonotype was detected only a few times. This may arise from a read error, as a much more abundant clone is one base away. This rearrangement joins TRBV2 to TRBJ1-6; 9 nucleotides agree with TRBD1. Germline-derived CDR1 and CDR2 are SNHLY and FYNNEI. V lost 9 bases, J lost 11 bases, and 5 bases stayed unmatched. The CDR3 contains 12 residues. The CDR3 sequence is CARTGGDPPLHF. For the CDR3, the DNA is TGTGCCAGGACAGGGGGAGATCCACCCCTCCACTTT. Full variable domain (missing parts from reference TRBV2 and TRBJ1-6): EPEVTQTPSHQVTQMGQEVILRCVPISNHLYFYWYRQILGQKVEFLVSFYNNEISEKSEIFDDQFSVERPDGSNFTLKIRSTKLEDSAMYFCARTGGDPPLHFGNGTRLTVT.

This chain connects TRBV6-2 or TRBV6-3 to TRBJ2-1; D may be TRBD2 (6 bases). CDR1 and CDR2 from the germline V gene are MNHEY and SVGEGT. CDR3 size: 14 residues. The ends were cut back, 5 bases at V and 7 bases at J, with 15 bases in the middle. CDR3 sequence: CASSVGPRGNEQFF. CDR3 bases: TGTGCCAGCAGTGTAGGGCCCCGGGGGAATGAGCAGTTCTTC.

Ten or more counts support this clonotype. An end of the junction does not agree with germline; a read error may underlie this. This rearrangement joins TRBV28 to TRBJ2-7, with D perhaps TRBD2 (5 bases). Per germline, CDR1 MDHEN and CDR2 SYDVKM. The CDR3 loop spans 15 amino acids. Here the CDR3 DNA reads TGTGCCACCAGTTTAGGTCAGGAGGTAACCTACGAGCAGTACTTC. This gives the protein CATSLGQEVTYEQYF. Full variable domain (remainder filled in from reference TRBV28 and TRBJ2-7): DVKVTQSSRYLVKRTGEKVFLECVQDMDHENMFWYRQDPGLGLRLIYFSYDVKMKEKGDIPEGYSVSREKKERFSLILESASTNQTSMYLCATSLGQEVTYEQYFGPGTRLTVT.

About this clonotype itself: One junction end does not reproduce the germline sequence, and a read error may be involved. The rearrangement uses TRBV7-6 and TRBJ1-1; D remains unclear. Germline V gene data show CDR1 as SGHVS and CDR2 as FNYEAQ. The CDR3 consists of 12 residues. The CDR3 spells CVSSLTDTEAFF. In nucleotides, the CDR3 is TGTGTCAGCAGCTTAACGGACACTGAAGCTTTCTTT.

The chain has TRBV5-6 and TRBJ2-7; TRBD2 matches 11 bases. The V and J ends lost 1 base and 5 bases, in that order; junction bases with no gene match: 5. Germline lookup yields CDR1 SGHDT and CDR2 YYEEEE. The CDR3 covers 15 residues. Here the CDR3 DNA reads TGTGCCAGCAGCTTGCCTGCGGGACTAGCGGACGAGCAGTACTTC. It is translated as CASSLPAGLADEQYF.

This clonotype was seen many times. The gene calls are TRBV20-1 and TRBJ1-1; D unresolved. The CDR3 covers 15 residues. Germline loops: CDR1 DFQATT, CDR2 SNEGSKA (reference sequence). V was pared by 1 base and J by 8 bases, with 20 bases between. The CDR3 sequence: CSARGALTQLGEAFF. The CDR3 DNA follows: TGCAGTGCTAGAGGGGCCTTAACCCAACTGGGCGAAGCTTTCTTT.

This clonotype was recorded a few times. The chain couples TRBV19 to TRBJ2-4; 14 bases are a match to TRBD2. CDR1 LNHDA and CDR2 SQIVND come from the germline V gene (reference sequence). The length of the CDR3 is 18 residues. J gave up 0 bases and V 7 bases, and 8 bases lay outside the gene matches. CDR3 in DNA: TGTGCCAGTAAACCGGGACTAGCGGGAGTAATAGCCAAAAACATTCAGTACTTC. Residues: CASKPGLAGVIAKNIQYF.

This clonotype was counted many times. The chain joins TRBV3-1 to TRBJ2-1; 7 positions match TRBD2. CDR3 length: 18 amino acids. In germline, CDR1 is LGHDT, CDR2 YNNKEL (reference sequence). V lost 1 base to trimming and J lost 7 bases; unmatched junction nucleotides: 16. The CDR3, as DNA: TGTGCCAGCAGCCAAGGCGTCGGGGGTGGCGGGAGTTATAATGAGCAGTTCTTC. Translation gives CASSQGVGGGGSYNEQFF.